This T cell receptor beta chain was recovered during a study of cytomegalovirus exposure and HLA in healthy donors. Study-wide results and caveats: The study designated about 160 TCR beta chains cytomegalovirus-associated.

Remarks on this clone: Its antigen is still unknown.

J was trimmed by 10 bases and V by 3 bases; bases with no gene match: 10. From germline, CDR1 is GTSNPN and CDR2 SVGIG (reference sequence). CDR3 length equals 15 residues. This PCR relied on a set of 60 Vbeta primers and 13 Jbeta primers. Profiled with immunoSEQ multiplex PCR; TCRdb holds only in-frame clones, not every one. The specimen's table records some 41,000 clones. The TCR originated in a male donor in good health and CMV-seronegative. The source material was PBMCs. The rearrangement joins TRBV30 to TRBJ2-1; 12 nucleotides match TRBD1. CDR3 DNA sequence: TGTGCCTGGAGCCCGGGACAGGGGGCAATAGGGGAGCAGTTCTTC. This codes for CAWSPGQGAIGEQFF.